A single sample gave rise to the 5 T cell receptor beta chains below, sequenced in a study of cytomegalovirus exposure and HLA in healthy donors. Vbeta (60) and Jbeta (13) primers were used in the PCR. This table comes from immunoSEQ multiplex PCR, and its TCRdb copy is limited to in-frame clones, with some not included. The sample has about 70,000 clones; 74% are singletons. Source material: PBMCs. The receptor source for this set is a woman between 55 and 75 years old in good health and CMV-seropositive.

This rearrangement joins TRBV30 to TRBJ1-2; D is perhaps TRBD1 (6 bases). From germline, CDR1 is GTSNPN and CDR2 SVGIG (reference sequence). This CDR3 is built from 14 residues. Trimming removed 1 base from V and 2 bases from J, with 11 bases in between. DNA of the CDR3: TGTGCCTGGAGTGGACAGGTAATCAACTATGGCTACACCTTC. Translated: CAWSGQVINYGYTF.

The rearrangement joins TRBV25-1 to TRBJ2-7; D gene ambiguous. V dropped 6 bases and J dropped 2 bases, with 11 bases sitting between them. Germline CDR1 is MGHDK and CDR2 is SYGVNS. CDR3 length equals 13 residues. CDR3 amino acids: CASSSGVPYEQYF. CDR3 DNA sequence: TGTGCCAGCAGCTCGGGTGTCCCCTACGAGCAGTACTTC.

This chain joins TRBV9 and TRBJ2-7; no reliable D call. This CDR3 region has 15 residues. Trimming stripped 2 bases from V and 2 bases from J, with 14 bases between. Germline CDR1 reads SGDLS; CDR2 reads YYNGEE. The CDR3 sequence: CASSVDPDSTYEQYF. Here the CDR3 DNA reads TGTGCCAGCAGCGTCGACCCCGACTCTACCTACGAGCAGTACTTC.

The genes are TRBV5-1 and TRBJ2-5; D is perhaps TRBD2 (5 bases). This CDR3 comprises 13 residues. V shed 2 bases and J shed 4 bases, with 9 bases lying between them. Germline CDR1 reads SGHRS; CDR2 reads YFSETQ. The CDR3 spells CASSFKGGETQYF. CDR3 DNA: TGCGCCAGCAGCTTCAAAGGAGGAGAGACCCAGTACTTC.

This clone was seen a few times. The V call is TRBV6-4, the J call TRBJ1-1; the D gene is possibly TRBD1 (6 bases). V was clipped by 4 bases and J by 1 base, with 10 bases between them. The CDR3 has 14 residues. Germline CDR1 MRHNA, CDR2 SNTAGT. CDR3 bases: TGTGCCAGCAGTGCTCAGGGGAGGAACACTGAAGCTTTCTTT. Protein: CASSAQGRNTEAFF.